By share of the sample, the clone carrying this TCR beta chain is medium-sized. Its antigen is not identified. Looked up from germline, CDR1 is MDHEN and CDR2 is SYDVKM. The CDR3 runs to 11 residues. Trimming took off 6 bases at V and 4 bases at J, with 6 bases between the two ends. These data come from a study of T cells in tumors after PD-1 blockade. The overall study: During anti-PD-1 treatment, some patients continued daily vismodegib 150 mg. Points from the study as a whole: Most post-therapy expanded exhausted CD8+ clones were new, undetected before treatment. Peripheral recruitment is suggested, as some novel exhausted tumor clones were in pre-treatment blood. Clonal replacement appeared only between pre- and post-treatment samples.

Documented time point: second of two post-therapy site-matched biopsies about two months apart. Profiled with immunoSEQ multiplex PCR; TCRdb holds only in-frame clones, not every one. Of thousands of clones in the sample, 62% are singletons; the top ten hold about 12%. The rearrangement uses TRBV28 and TRBJ1-2; D uncertain. This TCR derives from a human donor with basal cell carcinoma. Source: tumor tissue, taken after anti-PD-1 treatment. The CDR3 region is CASSSPYGYTF. CDR3 sequence (DNA): TGTGCCAGCAGCTCCCCCTATGGCTACACCTTC.